A single sample gave rise to the 26 T cell receptor beta chains below, sequenced in a study of T cell changes during pregnancy in multiple sclerosis. Using immunoSEQ multiplex PCR, the repertoire was profiled, and TCRdb retains in-frame clones only, with some absent. The table includes approximately 50,000 clones, approximately 94% detected once. Sequencing was performed on CD4+ T cells from peripheral blood mononuclear cells, taken in the third trimester of pregnancy. The receptors here all came from a female donor with multiple sclerosis, enrolled in a pregnancy study.

J is TRBJ2-2 and V is TRBV12-5, with TRBD1 as a possible D gene (6 bases). V was shortened by 7 bases and J by 2 bases, with 14 bases between the two germline ends. Per germline, CDR1 LGHNT and CDR2 FRNRAP. The CDR3 loop spans 15 amino acids. DNA for the CDR3: TGTGCTAGTGTCCCCGGGACAAGAAACACCGGGGAGCTGTTTTTT. Translated, it gives CASVPGTRNTGELFF. Full variable domain (outside the CDR3, taken from reference TRBV12-5 and TRBJ2-2): DARVTQTPRHKVTEMGQEVTMRCQPILGHNTVFWYRQTMMQGLELLAYFRNRAPLDDSGMPKDRFSAEMPDATLATLKIQPSEPRDSAVYFCASVPGTRNTGELFFGEGSRLTVL.

This clone has only one observation. The chain joins TRBV20-1 to TRBJ1-2; no clear D gene. This CDR3 region has 11 residues. CDR1 and CDR2 (germline): DFQATT, SNEGSKA (reference sequence). Trimming removed 5 bases at V and 8 bases at J, with 12 bases between. CDR3 sequence (DNA): TGCAGTGCTCCTGGCCGGAGGGGCTACACCTTC. Translation gives CSAPGRRGYTF.

DNA for the CDR3: TGTGCCATCAGTGAGGGAATTGGCGGGCGCCGACTTGAGGCCAACGTCCTGACTTTC. It specifies CAISEGIGGRRLEANVLTF. V usage is TRBV10-3 and J usage is TRBJ2-6; possible D gene TRBD2, 5 bases. Deletions cut 2 bases from V and 6 bases from J, with 23 bases between. The CDR3 runs 19 residues. Germline CDR1 is ENHRY and CDR2 is SYGVKD.

This chain connects TRBV27 to TRBJ2-1; TRBD1 matches 8 bases. Germline CDR1 MNHEY, CDR2 SMNVEV (reference sequence). Trimming cost V 3 bases and J 6 bases; bases outside gene matches: 10. This CDR3 region has 16 residues. The CDR3 sequence: CASSFLGQGWSNEQFF. CDR3 DNA: TGTGCCAGCAGTTTCCTCGGACAGGGATGGTCCAATGAGCAGTTCTTC.

The chain uses TRBV4-1 and TRBJ1-5, with D unresolved. Germline V gene sequence: CDR1 MGHRA, CDR2 YSYEKL. CDR3 length equals 15 residues. Trimming took off 0 bases at V and 2 bases at J, with 8 bases between the two ends. The CDR3 nucleotides are TGCGCCAGCAGCCAAGACCTCTCGGGCAATCAGCCCCAGCATTTT. It encodes CASSQDLSGNQPQHF.

The V call is TRBV28, the J call TRBJ2-7, with D possibly being TRBD1 (6 bases). Per the germline V gene, CDR1 is MDHEN and CDR2 is SYDVKM. V was clipped by 7 bases and J by 2 bases, with 12 bases between them. CDR3 length: 13 amino acids. The CDR3 DNA sequence: TGTGCCAGCAACCCAGGGGTTGCCTACGAGCAGTACTTC. Its protein is CASNPGVAYEQYF.

This chain connects TRBV5-1 to TRBJ2-2, with TRBD1 matching 10 bases. The germline gives CDR1 SGHRS, CDR2 YFSETQ. With V trimmed by 4 bases and J by 6 bases, 9 bases remained unmatched. CDR3 size: 16 residues. The CDR3 DNA sequence: TGCGCCAGCAGCCCCTCGGCAGGGACAGGGGCCGGGGAGCTGTTTTTT. Residues: CASSPSAGTGAGELFF.

The genes are TRBV30 and TRBJ2-7; D unclear. V dropped 0 bases and J dropped 7 bases, with 13 bases sitting between them. The germline CDR1 and CDR2 sequences are GTSNPN and SVGIG (reference sequence). The CDR3 length is 13 residues. CDR3: CAWSVLGSQEQYF. The CDR3 DNA follows: TGTGCCTGGAGTGTACTGGGCAGTCAAGAGCAGTACTTC.

This clone was seen a single time. CDR3 protein: CASSLAQGGSDYGYTF. The CDR3 coding sequence is TGTGCCAGCAGCTTGGCCCAAGGGGGCTCAGACTATGGCTACACCTTC. The J gene is TRBJ1-2, the V gene TRBV5-4; TRBD1 matches 7 bases. The CDR3 is made up of 16 amino acids. The V and J ends lost 0 bases and 3 bases, in that order; junction bases with no gene match: 8. The V gene's germline CDR1 is SGHNT and CDR2 YYREEE (reference sequence).

This chain connects TRBV2 to TRBJ1-1, with 8 bases identical to TRBD1. CDR3 length: 13 amino acids. The V gene's germline CDR1 is SNHLY and CDR2 FYNNEI. Trimming took 7 bases from V and 10 from J; bases not matched to a gene: 11. CDR3 region: CASIAGQGLVAFF. The DNA for the CDR3 is TGTGCCAGCATAGCAGGACAGGGCTTGGTAGCTTTCTTT.

V usage is TRBV15 and J usage is TRBJ2-1; 7 bases are a match to TRBD2. Looked up from germline, CDR1 is LNHNV and CDR2 is YYDKDF (reference sequence). The trim removed 0 bases at V and 10 bases at J, leaving 6 bases unmatched. The CDR3 runs 14 residues. The CDR3 nucleotides are TGTGCCACCAGCAGAGATCTCTCCGGGGGGGAGCAGTTCTTC. Its translation is CATSRDLSGGEQFF.

V usage is TRBV7-2 and J usage is TRBJ2-2, with D maybe TRBD1 (6 bases). V lost 2 bases and J lost 7, with 14 bases in between. Germline values: CDR1 SGHTA, CDR2 FQGNSA. The CDR3 has 15 residues. In DNA form, the CDR3 reads TGTGCCAGCAGCTTACAACAGGGTTCGGTCGGGGAGCTGTTTTTT. Its translation: CASSLQQGSVGELFF.

The chain carries TRBV2 and TRBJ2-2; tentative D call: TRBD2 (6 bases). Germline CDR1 is SNHLY and CDR2 is FYNNEI. V gave up 2 bases and J gave up 2 bases, with 18 bases separating them. The CDR3 loop spans 18 amino acids. The CDR3 sequence is CASSENHQGSGNTGELFF. CDR3 bases: TGTGCCAGCAGTGAAAATCATCAGGGTAGCGGCAACACCGGGGAGCTGTTTTTT.

The rearrangement joins TRBV9 to TRBJ2-1; D may be TRBD2 (5 bases). The CDR3 totals 15 residues. Per the germline V gene, CDR1 is SGDLS and CDR2 is YYNGEE. The V gene lost 2 bases and the J gene lost 2 bases, with 11 bases spanning the gap. CDR3 residues: CASSVGGGTYNEQFF. For the CDR3, the DNA is TGTGCCAGCAGCGTGGGCGGAGGCACCTACAATGAGCAGTTCTTC.

The gene calls are TRBV25-1 and TRBJ2-7; 10 nucleotides line up with TRBD2. The ends lost 5 bases at V and 7 bases at J; junction bases unmatched: 11. This CDR3 spans 15 amino acids. From germline, CDR1 is MGHDK and CDR2 SYGVNS. DNA of the CDR3: TGTGCCAGCAGTAAGATAGCGGGAGGAGCGGAAGAGCAGTACTTC. As protein: CASSKIAGGAEEQYF.

In this sample, this clone turned up a few times. The chain couples TRBV15 to TRBJ1-1; no firm D call. The length of the CDR3 is 12 residues. Germline V CDR1 and CDR2: LNHNV, YYDKDF (reference sequence). The V end lost 2 bases, the J end lost 8 bases, and 9 bases lay between the germline ends. The CDR3 nucleotides are TGTGCCACCAGCAGATCGCGGGCCGAAGCTTTCTTT. Protein product: CATSRSRAEAFF.

The chain couples TRBV19 to TRBJ1-2; D gene uncertain. From germline, CDR1 is LNHDA and CDR2 SQIVND (reference sequence). CDR3 length: 12 residues. Trimming took 5 bases from V and 7 from J, leaving 11 bases between them. As DNA, the CDR3 is TGTGCCAGTAGTCAGGTTTTGGGTGGCTACACCTTC. The encoded protein is CASSQVLGGYTF.

This sequence joins TRBV9 and TRBJ2-2; no firm D call. Germline loops: CDR1 SGDLS, CDR2 YYNGEE. The V end lost 0 bases, the J end lost 14 bases, and 32 bases lay between the germline ends. CDR3 size: 19 residues. The CDR3 DNA follows: TGTGCCAGCAGCGTAGGGATCCCCACTAAGCTTGAAACGGGTGGCGACCTGTTTTTT. Amino acid sequence: CASSVGIPTKLETGGDLFF. The full variable domain, rest sourced from reference TRBV9 and TRBJ2-2, is DSGVTQTPKHLITATGQRVTLRCSPRSGDLSVYWYQQSLDQGLQFLIQYYNGEERAKGNILERFSAQQFPDLHSELNLSSLELGDSALYFCASSVGIPTKLETGGDLFFGEGSRLTVL.

This clone showed up just once. This rearrangement joins TRBV11-2 to TRBJ2-7, with D possibly TRBD1 on 5 matching bases. This CDR3 comprises 13 residues. Germline-derived CDR1 and CDR2 are SGHAT and FQNNGV. The germline V and J ends were trimmed by 1 base and 5 bases, with 9 bases remaining between them. CDR3 amino acids: CASSLVRTHEQYF. The DNA of the CDR3 is TGTGCCAGCAGCTTAGTCCGGACACACGAGCAGTACTTC.

V is TRBV7-3 and J is TRBJ2-3; 8 bases agree with TRBD2. Germline V gives CDR1 SGHTA, CDR2 FQGTGA. CDR3 length: 19 amino acids. J was trimmed by 0 bases and V by 5 bases; bases with no gene match: 16. The CDR3 loop reads CASSLWATSELTSTDTQYF. The CDR3 DNA sequence: TGTGCCAGCAGCCTTTGGGCGACTAGCGAGCTAACTAGCACAGATACGCAGTATTTT. The full variable domain, with the rest looked up from reference TRBV7-3 and TRBJ2-3, is GAGVSQTPSNKVTEKGKYVELRCDPISGHTALYWYRQSLGQGPEFLIYFQGTGAADDSGLPNDRFFAVRPEGSVSTLKIQRTERGDSAVYLCASSLWATSELTSTDTQYFGPGTRLTVL.

This clone was picked up one time. The chain recombines TRBV7-9 with TRBJ1-1; no definite D call. CDR1 is SEHNR and CDR2 is FQNEAQ in the germline V gene (reference sequence). The CDR3 is 15 amino acids. Trimming removed 5 bases from V and 3 bases from J, with 16 bases in between. Here the CDR3 reads CASSPLASKHTEAFF. The CDR3 DNA is TGTGCCAGCAGCCCCCTCGCGAGCAAACACACTGAAGCTTTCTTT.

J is TRBJ1-3 and V is TRBV15, with D hard to call. V gave up 0 bases and J gave up 6 bases, with 12 bases separating them. This CDR3 is built from 15 residues. Germline CDR1 reads LNHNV; CDR2 reads YYDKDF (reference sequence). The CDR3 is CATSRDQTLENTIYF. In nucleotides, the CDR3 is TGTGCCACCAGCAGAGATCAGACATTAGAAAACACCATATATTTT.

V and J are TRBV2 and TRBJ2-2, with a tentative D call TRBD1 (7 bases). Trimming left V 8 bases short and J 4 bases short, with 14 bases between. This CDR3 region has 14 residues. The germline gives CDR1 SNHLY, CDR2 FYNNEI. The CDR3 region is CASAGQSSTGELFF. CDR3 DNA sequence: TGTGCCAGCGCGGGACAGTCGAGCACCGGGGAGCTGTTTTTT.

The V call is TRBV6-6, the J call TRBJ2-1; D perhaps matches TRBD1 (6 bases). Germline lookup yields CDR1 MNHNY and CDR2 SVGAGI (reference sequence). The CDR3 is 14 amino acids. Between the trimmed V and J ends, which lost 6 bases and 5 bases, there was a span of 14 bases. CDR3 protein: CASRLRTANNEQFF. The CDR3, as DNA: TGTGCCAGCAGGCTCCGGACAGCCAACAATGAGCAGTTCTTC.

The chain employs TRBV6-1 and TRBJ1-2, with D tentatively TRBD1 (6 bases). Trimming stripped 3 bases from V and 4 bases from J, with 9 bases between. The CDR3 loop spans 13 amino acids. The germline CDR1 and CDR2 sequences are MNHNS and SASEGT. Written as DNA, the CDR3 is TGTGCCAGCAGTGAGGACAGACGCTATGGCTACACCTTC. Translation: CASSEDRRYGYTF.

Of note for this clone: One end of the junction does not line up with germline, which may come from a read error. The gene calls are TRBV7-7 and TRBJ2-5; 7 bases fit TRBD1. This CDR3 spans 15 amino acids. The V gene's germline CDR1 is SSHAT and CDR2 FNYEAQ (reference sequence). CDR3: CASSLEGTDQETQYF. The CDR3 nucleotides read TGTGCTAGCAGCTTAGAGGGGACAGACCAAGAGACCCAGTACTTC.